The 17 T cell receptor beta chains below were found in one sample sequenced in a study of blood T cell repertoires in COVID-19. Profiled with immunoSEQ multiplex PCR; TCRdb holds only in-frame clones, not every one. The repertoire includes 25,000 or so clones, over 85% of them detected once, and approximately 4% sits in the top ten. The sample consisted of peripheral blood. Source of these receptors: a human donor with active COVID-19. The donor label of this sample is uncertain.

The J gene is TRBJ2-1, the V gene TRBV9, with 14 bases lining up with TRBD2. Looked up from germline, CDR1 is SGDLS and CDR2 is YYNGEE. This CDR3 contains 14 residues. After removal of 3 bases from V and 10 bases from J, the junction contained 3 bases not matched to a gene. CDR3 nucleotides: TGTGCCAGCAGCGCCAGGACTAGCGGGGGGGAGCAGTTCTTC. This encodes CASSARTSGGEQFF.

The genes are TRBV7-8 and TRBJ1-4; D uncertain. The CDR3 runs 16 residues. V was trimmed by 1 base and J by 7 bases, leaving 16 bases between them. The germline CDR1 and CDR2 sequences are SGHVS and FQNEAQ. The CDR3 reads CASSLVGTAFGEKLFF. Here the CDR3 DNA reads TGTGCCAGCAGCTTAGTCGGCACAGCCTTTGGTGAAAAACTGTTTTTT.

This rearrangement joins TRBV29-1 to TRBJ2-3, with 8 bases lining up with TRBD2. The CDR3 is 14 amino acids. CDR1 and CDR2 (germline): SQVTM, ANQGSEA. Losses at the gene ends were 4 bases for V and 5 bases for J; bases not matched to a gene: 8. The CDR3 here is CSVGKAGVGDTQYF. In DNA, the CDR3 is TGCAGCGTTGGTAAAGCGGGAGTGGGAGATACGCAGTATTTT.

The chain joins TRBV6-6 to TRBJ2-3; perhaps TRBD2 as D (5 bases). The CDR3 runs to 13 residues. Trimming shortened V by 8 bases and J by 4 bases, and 13 bases separated the two germline ends. The germline V gene has CDR1 MNHNY and CDR2 SVGAGI (reference sequence). The CDR3 loop reads CASGDGNPDTQYF. For the CDR3, the DNA is TGTGCCAGCGGTGACGGGAATCCAGATACGCAGTATTTT.

The rearrangement joins TRBV6-5 to TRBJ2-1, with D possibly TRBD1 on 6 matching bases. The CDR3 runs 15 residues. Germline lookup yields CDR1 MNHEY and CDR2 SVGAGI. Trimming removed 4 bases from V and 1 base from J, with 11 bases in between. The CDR3 here is CASSSRDISYNEQFF. CDR3 coding DNA: TGTGCCAGCAGTTCCCGGGACATATCCTACAATGAGCAGTTCTTC.

This clone came up once. The chain is built from TRBV6-6 and TRBJ1-2; the match to TRBD1 covers 8 bases. V lost 5 bases, J lost 4 bases, and 6 bases stayed unmatched. Germline values: CDR1 MNHNY, CDR2 SVGAGI (reference sequence). CDR3 length: 14 residues. This chain's CDR3 is CASSTGTGSYGYTF. DNA for the CDR3: TGTGCCAGCAGTACCGGGACAGGCAGCTATGGCTACACCTTC.

The chain links TRBV5-1 to TRBJ1-1, with 7 bases matching TRBD1. CDR1 is SGHRS and CDR2 is YFSETQ in the germline V gene. V lost 4 bases to trimming and J lost 0 bases; unmatched junction nucleotides: 6. The CDR3 consists of 15 residues. The CDR3 here is CASSPGQTLNTEAFF. CDR3 nucleotides: TGCGCCAGCAGCCCGGGACAGACCTTGAACACTGAAGCTTTCTTT.

The chain couples TRBV19 to TRBJ2-1; 10 bases agree with TRBD1. Germline V CDR1 and CDR2: LNHDA, SQIVND (reference sequence). This CDR3 has 17 amino acids. V dropped 3 bases and J dropped 3; count of bases not matched to a gene: 8. This CDR3 reads CASSITRQGADYNEQFF. The CDR3 bases are TGTGCCAGTAGTATCACCCGACAGGGGGCCGACTACAATGAGCAGTTCTTC.

The rearrangement uses TRBV21-1 and TRBJ2-7; the table's D call, TRBD2, was not checked against the DNA. TRBV21-1 is a listed pseudogene. The CDR3 totals 14 residues. This CDR3 is CASSKVPRELEQYF. In nucleotides, the CDR3 is TGTGCCAGCAGCAAAGTGCCCCGGGAGCTCGAGCAGTACTTC.

V is TRBV11-3 and J is TRBJ1-1; the D is unclear. Between the trimmed V and J ends, which lost 0 bases and 2 bases, there was a span of 4 bases. This CDR3 comprises 13 residues. CDR1 SGHNT and CDR2 YENEEA come from the germline V gene. The CDR3 protein is CASSLDSNTEAFF. The CDR3 DNA reads as TGTGCCAGCAGCTTAGATTCTAACACTGAAGCTTTCTTT.

This chain uses TRBV3-1 (or the pseudogene TRBV3-2) with TRBJ2-3; the D is unclear. The CDR3 contains 16 residues. Germline CDR1 is LGHDT and CDR2 is YNNKEL (reference sequence). V was pared by 4 bases and J by 3 bases, with 17 bases between. CDR3 in DNA: TGTGCCAGCAGCCCACTAATTCCCAGCACAACAGATACGCAGTATTTT. Protein product: CASSPLIPSTTDTQYF.

CDR3 in DNA: TGTGCCAGCAGGCGGGACAGCATAATTAATTCACCCCTCCACTTT. Residues: CASRRDSIINSPLHF. The chain joins TRBV5-6 to TRBJ1-6, with 7 bases matching TRBD1. Per the germline V gene, CDR1 is SGHDT and CDR2 is YYEEEE. Trimming took 5 bases from V and 6 from J; bases not matched to a gene: 8. The CDR3 spans 15 residues.

J is TRBJ1-4 and V is TRBV2, with 9 positions matching TRBD1. CDR1 is SNHLY, CDR2 FYNNEI, per germline. V lost 6 bases, J lost 8 bases, and 7 bases stayed unmatched. The CDR3 loop spans 14 amino acids. CDR3 nucleotides: TGTGCCAGCAGCACTGACAGGGGGGAGGAAAAACTGTTTTTT. This encodes CASSTDRGEEKLFF.

J is TRBJ2-5 and V is TRBV16, with TRBD1 as a possible D gene (5 bases). The CDR3 covers 13 residues. Trimming shortened V by 1 base and J by 4 bases, and 7 bases separated the two germline ends. CDR1 is KGHSY, CDR2 FQNENV, per germline. CDR3 amino acids: CASSQWGGETQYF. CDR3 sequence (DNA): TGTGCCAGCAGCCAATGGGGCGGAGAGACCCAGTACTTC.

Concerning this clone itself: It is unclear where the CDR3 begins or ends on the DNA, so no DNA is shown, and the CDR3 is as TCRdb lists it. The chain uses TRBV28 and TRBJ2-2; the D segment call TRBD2 is taken from the table without a DNA check. Germline V gene sequence: CDR1 MDHEN, CDR2 SYDVKM. The CDR3 region is 13 residues in length, termini included. CDR3 protein: CASSPLRAGELFF.

This clone appeared a single time. This chain connects TRBV6-5 to TRBJ1-1, with 7 bases fitting TRBD1. CDR1 and CDR2 (germline): MNHEY, SVGAGI. The CDR3 has 12 amino acids. J was trimmed by 9 bases and V by 6 bases; bases with no gene match: 7. CDR3 region: CASRLQGGQAFF. DNA for the CDR3: TGTGCCAGCAGACTCCAGGGGGGCCAAGCTTTCTTT.

The V gene is TRBV20-1, the J gene TRBJ2-1; TRBD2 matches 14 bases. V was pared by 3 bases and J by 7 bases, with 5 bases of the junction left unmatched. The germline V gene has CDR1 DFQATT and CDR2 SNEGSKA (reference sequence). This CDR3 spans 15 amino acids. The CDR3 reads CSASARTSGGNEQFF. The CDR3 DNA sequence: TGCAGTGCTAGTGCTCGGACTAGCGGGGGGAATGAGCAGTTCTTC.